The subject of this entry is one T cell receptor (beta chain). The antigen this receptor binds is unknown. No per-base quality is available; no much larger clone lies one base away. This specimen's time point label, interpreted: about 28 days (+/-7) after the second vaccine dose. AZD1222 recipients whose second dose came at about 4 weeks and those whose second dose came at about 12 weeks were combined into one group, since spike-specific TCR depth and breadth did not differ between the two schedules. Vaccinee samples were obtained from the UK trials COV001 and COV002, which included a single-blind randomized controlled phase 2/3 trial of AZD1222 (ChAdOx1 nCoV-19) in healthy adults. For TCRbeta chain sequencing, PBMC samples from trial participants were taken at day 0 and at day 28 after the second dose. This sample was included in a study of T cell responses to AZD1222 COVID-19 vaccine (dated by TCRdb to the early 2020s). Broadly, across the study: TCR sequencing covered some 250 trial participants: 207 given two doses of AZD1222 and around 26 given two doses of MenACWY control vaccine. Enrollment into the trials was organized by age into subgroups of 18-55, 56-69 and 70-plus years, and those subgroups contained roughly 140, 27 and 60 TCR-sequenced participants, respectively.

The CDR3 regions of human TCRbeta chains were subjected to immunosequencing. Per the source publication's procedure: Repertoire TCRs were checked for matches against a reference library of SARS-CoV-2-specific TCRs that had been generated using the MIRA antigen-specificity platform. Breadth was defined as the fraction of unique TCRs that were SARS-CoV-2-associated, and depth was defined as the fraction of total T cells that were SARS-CoV-2-associated. Using the MIRA data, each spike-specific TCR was mapped to the spike region that the TCR reacts to and placed in a CD4 or CD8 class. Log10-transformed breadth and depth values were compared by one-way ANOVA with Sidak's multiple comparisons tests. The table was pulled from immuneACCESS by TCRdb, which kept in-frame rearrangements only. Such tables lose some clones; where checked, under half of the loss comes from unresolved V genes, and the rest has no known cause. For V, J and clone size, that table is used; D and trimming come from the DNA. The sample table lists about 80,000 clones, around 85% of them with a count of one. The ten most abundant clones make up around 3.6% of the sample.

What the study reported, not specific to this receptor: Reportedly, almost half of the unique spike-specific TCRs recognized epitopes lying outside the regions that are mutated in the B.1.351 and B.1.1.7 variants. Participants were mostly white British, with more females than males. The authors suggested clonal diversity may have been underestimated. No day 14 peak-response samples were available, so repertoires were characterized only after the peak T cell response. The 56-69-year group was small, and its depth increase did not reach significance, likely because of low power. CD4 TCRs associated with the vaccine covered the entire spike protein, and the dominant responses were in regions 160-218 and 743-854. Only six or seven AZD1222 recipients were SARS-CoV-2 seropositive at baseline, limiting conclusions about previously exposed vaccinees. After two AZD1222 doses, spike-specific TCR breadth and depth were significantly higher than at day 0 and than in MenACWY recipients.

The CDR3 numbers 14 residues from cysteine through phenylalanine. Only CDR3 DNA is held: 42 bases, read in frame from base 1. V lost 4 bases and J lost 7 bases, and the count of bases not matched to a germline gene is 5. In the germline V gene, CDR1 corresponds to SGHTA and CDR2 to FQGNSA. Sequences were derived from peripheral blood, sampled 28 days after the second AZD1222 dose. The chain employs TRBV7-2 and TRBJ2-1; TRBD1 aligns with 9 central bases. This receptor was taken from an adult who received the AZD1222 COVID-19 vaccine. The CDR3 region: CASSSRQGGNEQFF. The sequenced DNA: TGTGCCAGCAGCTCCAGACAGGGGGGGAATGAGCAGTTCTTC.